The clone carrying this T cell receptor (beta chain) has a handful of counts. Its cognate antigen is unknown. Tuberculin skin test and IGRA determined adolescents' latent tuberculosis status at entry. Trimming stripped 4 bases from V and 4 bases from J, with 14 bases between. The germline V gene has CDR1 SGHDT and CDR2 YYEEEE. The CDR3 covers 14 residues. This entry belongs to a study of T cells in tuberculosis. Study-level information: This South African cohort compared adolescents with or without latent tuberculosis against adults with active tuberculosis. General study results and limits: A GMM-specific repertoire classifier reached about 90% accuracy, AUROC 0.85 to 0.95. Active tuberculosis alpha repertoires lay closer to GMM-specific TCRs than controls'.

Measured with immunoSEQ multiplex PCR; TCRdb has only the in-frame clones, and not every one. The table lists tens of thousands of clones, less than 95% of them singletons. The sequence was collected from a donor aged 5 to 30 with latent tuberculosis or without tuberculosis infection. Some clones in this sample may be carry-over from other donors' samples. The chain couples TRBV5-6 to TRBJ1-1, with D possibly matching TRBD1 (6 bases). The sample was PBMCs. CDR3 nucleotide sequence: TGTGCCAGCAGCCCGACGGGGGGCTTCACTGAAGCTTTCTTT. Its protein is CASSPTGGFTEAFF.